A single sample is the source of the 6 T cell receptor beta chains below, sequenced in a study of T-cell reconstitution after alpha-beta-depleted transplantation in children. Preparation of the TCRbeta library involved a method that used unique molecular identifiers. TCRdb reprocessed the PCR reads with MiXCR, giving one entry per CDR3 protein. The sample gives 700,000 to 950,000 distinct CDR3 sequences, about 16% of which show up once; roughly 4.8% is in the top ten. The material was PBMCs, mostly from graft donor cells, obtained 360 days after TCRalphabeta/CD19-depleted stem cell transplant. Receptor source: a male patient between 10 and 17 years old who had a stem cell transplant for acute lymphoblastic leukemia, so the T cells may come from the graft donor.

DNA for the CDR3: TGTGCCAGCAGCTTAGGGACAGGGTTTTACAATGAGCAGTTCTTC. Amino acids: CASSLGTGFYNEQFF. J is TRBJ2-1 and V is TRBV7-8; TRBD1 matches at 8 bases. There are 15 residues in the CDR3. V lost 1 base, J lost 4 bases, and 3 bases stayed unmatched. CDR1 is SGHVS, CDR2 FQNEAQ, per germline.

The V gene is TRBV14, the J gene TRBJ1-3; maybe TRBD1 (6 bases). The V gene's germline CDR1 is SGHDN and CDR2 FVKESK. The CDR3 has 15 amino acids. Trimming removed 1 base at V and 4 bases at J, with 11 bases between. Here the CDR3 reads CASSQVRGAGNTIYF. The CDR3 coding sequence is TGTGCCAGCAGCCAAGTAAGGGGGGCCGGAAACACCATATATTTT.

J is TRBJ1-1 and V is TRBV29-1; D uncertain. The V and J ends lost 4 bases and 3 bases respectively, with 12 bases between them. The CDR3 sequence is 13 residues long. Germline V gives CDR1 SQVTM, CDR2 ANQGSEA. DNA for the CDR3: TGCAGCGTTGGAAGGTCCCGAGACACTGAAGCTTTCTTT. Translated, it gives CSVGRSRDTEAFF.

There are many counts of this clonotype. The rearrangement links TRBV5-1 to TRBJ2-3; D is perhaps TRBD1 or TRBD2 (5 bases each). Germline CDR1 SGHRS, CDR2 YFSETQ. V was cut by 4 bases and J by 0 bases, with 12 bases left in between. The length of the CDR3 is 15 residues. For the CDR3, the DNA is TGCGCCAGCAGCCCGGGACCTGCAAGCACAGATACGCAGTATTTT. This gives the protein CASSPGPASTDTQYF.

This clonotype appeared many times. CDR3 loop: CSAESGGREQYF. The CDR3 region has the DNA TGCAGCGCTGAGTCAGGGGGCCGAGAGCAGTACTTC. This chain connects TRBV29-1 to TRBJ2-7, with 8 bases matching TRBD1. V was clipped by 7 bases and J by 7 bases; unmatched bases: 9. CDR3 length: 12 residues. In germline, CDR1 is SQVTM, CDR2 ANQGSEA.

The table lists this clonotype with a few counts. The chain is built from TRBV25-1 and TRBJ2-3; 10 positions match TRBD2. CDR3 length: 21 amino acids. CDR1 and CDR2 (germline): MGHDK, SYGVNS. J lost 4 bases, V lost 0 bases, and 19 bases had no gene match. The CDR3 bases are TGTGCCAGCAGTGAATATCTCGGGGTGATTCGGAGCGGGAGGGCCCCAGATACGCAGTATTTT. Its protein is CASSEYLGVIRSGRAPDTQYF.